The clone carrying this T cell receptor (beta chain) was counted many times. Its matching antigen is unknown. V was shortened by 7 bases and J by 6 bases, with 12 bases between the two germline ends. The CDR3 contains 13 residues. Germline CDR1 and CDR2: LNHDA and SQIVND (reference sequence). Regarding time point: blood at routine non-recurrence follow-up after resection. Tumor, nontumor lung or frozen PBMC supplied whole RNA, sequenced without sorting. Every cDNA TCR molecule received its own unique molecular identifier. TCRdb used MiXCR to reprocess the 5' RACE reads, holding one entry per CDR3 protein. This sample has about 52,000 distinct CDR3 sequences, with roughly 8.1% found just once. This entry is derived from a study of spatial heterogeneity in lung cancer. Study details: The donor population consisted of 72 patients with untreated, early-stage non-small cell lung cancer. Each distinct TCR and UMI combination averaged more than ten appearances in raw reads. Study-level points and caveats: Expanded tumor TCRs that were ubiquitous appeared in blood more at resection than follow-up.

This specimen consisted of PBMCs, obtained at follow-up. The rearrangement uses TRBV19 and TRBJ2-2; D is ambiguous. This TCR derives from a female donor with early-stage non-small cell lung cancer. The CDR3 DNA sequence: TGTGCCAGTACCAAGCAATTGGCCGGGGAGCTGTTTTTT. This codes for CASTKQLAGELFF.